The 17 T cell receptor beta chains listed next were all sequenced from one sample in a study of T cells in Graves' hyperthyroidism and ophthalmopathy. RNA transcripts served as the template for amplifying TCR beta CDR3 regions. Researchers ran a first-round RT-PCR on the TCR CDR3 using the HTBI primer set. TCRdb re-analysed the multiplex PCR reads in MiXCR, keeping a single row per CDR3 protein. The sample lists approximately 560,000 distinct CDR3 sequences, around 16% seen once, with under 8% in the top ten. Sequenced sample: blood. Every receptor here comes from a woman in her twenties or thirties with Graves' hyperthyroidism.

This clonotype showed up many times. This chain links TRBV11-2 with TRBJ1-2; tentative D call: TRBD1 (5 bases). This CDR3 is 18 amino acids long. Germline lookup yields CDR1 SGHAT and CDR2 FQNNGV. The germline V and J ends were trimmed by 1 base and 0 bases, with 18 bases remaining between them. CDR3 coding DNA: TGTGCCAGCAGCTTAGTGACGGGGACCAGCTCCACTAACTATGGCTACACCTTC. Protein product: CASSLVTGTSSTNYGYTF. Full variable domain (rest looked up from reference TRBV11-2 and TRBJ1-2): EAGVAQSPRYKIIEKRQSVAFWCNPISGHATLYWYQQILGQGPKLLIQFQNNGVVDDSQLPKDRFSAERLKGVDSTLKIQPAKLEDSAVYLCASSLVTGTSSTNYGYTFGSGTRLTVV.

This clonotype was picked up many times. The chain has TRBV20-1 and TRBJ2-5; 7 nucleotides match TRBD1. The CDR3 consists of 15 residues. Germline values: CDR1 DFQATT, CDR2 SNEGSKA (reference sequence). The ends lost 3 bases at V and 4 bases at J; junction bases unmatched: 11. The chain's CDR3 is CSASRWDSATETQYF. DNA for the CDR3: TGCAGTGCTAGTAGGTGGGACAGCGCGACAGAGACCCAGTACTTC.

The sample holds many counts of this clonotype. This sequence joins TRBV3-1 and TRBJ2-7, with 14 bases lining up with TRBD2. CDR3 length: 17 residues. V lost 4 bases and J lost 1; bases outside the gene matches: 6. Per germline, CDR1 LGHDT and CDR2 YNNKEL (reference sequence). The chain's CDR3 is CASSPGTSGSLSYEQYF. In nucleotides, the CDR3 is TGTGCCAGCAGCCCCGGGACTAGCGGGAGTTTATCCTACGAGCAGTACTTC.

The V and J genes are TRBV6-2 or TRBV6-3 and TRBJ2-3; 7 bases map to TRBD1. With 2 bases clipped from V and 3 bases from J, the junction kept 2 bases outside the gene matches. The germline gives CDR1 MNHEY, CDR2 SVGEGT. This CDR3 is 14 amino acids long. This chain's CDR3 is CASSYRDRTDTQYF. The CDR3 DNA sequence: TGTGCCAGCAGTTACCGGGACAGAACAGATACGCAGTATTTT.

In this sample, this clonotype turned up a few times. The chain recombines TRBV6-6 with TRBJ2-3, with 7 bases identical to TRBD1. Trimming cost V 0 bases and J 6 bases; bases outside gene matches: 3. There are 14 residues in the CDR3. The germline gives CDR1 MNHNY, CDR2 SVGAGI (reference sequence). In DNA, the CDR3 is TGTGCCAGCAGTTACTCGGGGACAGTCGATACGCAGTATTTT. It specifies CASSYSGTVDTQYF.

This clonotype was observed a few times. The rearrangement uses TRBV20-1 and TRBJ2-1; 9 bases fit TRBD1. The CDR3 is made up of 13 amino acids. Trimming cost V 6 bases and J 7 bases; bases outside gene matches: 7. Germline-derived CDR1 and CDR2 are DFQATT and SNEGSKA (reference sequence). CDR3 nucleotide sequence: TGCAGTGCAACCGGACAGGGGAGGAATGAGCAGTTCTTC. Translation gives CSATGQGRNEQFF.

This clonotype occurred many times. CDR3 sequence reads: CASSSHRDRVSSYEQYF. The CDR3 region has the DNA TGTGCCAGCAGCTCGCACCGGGACAGGGTATCAAGCTACGAGCAGTACTTC. The chain uses TRBV7-9 and TRBJ2-7, with 9 bases fitting TRBD1. CDR1 is SEHNR, CDR2 FQNEAQ, per germline (reference sequence). Germline trimming cut 4 bases from V and 3 bases from J; bases unmatched to any gene: 13. There are 17 residues in the CDR3.

Many counts were recorded for this clonotype. The V gene is TRBV28, the J gene TRBJ2-7, with TRBD2 matching over 8 bases. Germline assignment: CDR1 MDHEN and CDR2 SYDVKM. Trimming removed 4 bases from V and 5 bases from J; junction bases left unmatched: 10. The CDR3 is 15 amino acids. CDR3 in DNA: TGTGCCAGCAGTTCGATAAGCGGGAGTAAGCACGAGCAGTACTTC. Protein sequence: CASSSISGSKHEQYF.

The CDR3 protein is CASSPGSEWPNYTF. The CDR3 DNA reads TGCGCCAGCAGCCCGGGGAGCGAGTGGCCTAACTACACCTTC. The chain employs TRBV5-1 and TRBJ1-2; D is undetermined. V lost 4 bases and J lost 10, with 20 bases in between. The CDR3 has 14 residues. The germline CDR1 and CDR2 sequences are SGHRS and YFSETQ. The variable domain in full, completed from reference TRBV5-1 and TRBJ1-2, reads KAGVTQTPRYLIKTRGQQVTLSCSPISGHRSVSWYQQTPGQGLQFLFEYFSETQRNKGNFPGRFSGRQFSNSRSEMNVSTLELGDSALYLCASSPGSEWPNYTFGSGTRLTVV.

This clonotype was picked up a small number of times. The chain recombines TRBV25-1 with TRBJ2-1; D gene unclear. The CDR3 has 16 amino acids. Deletions cut 1 base from V and 8 bases from J, with 18 bases between. CDR1 is MGHDK, CDR2 SYGVNS, per germline. The CDR3 protein is CASSESIASTVDEQFF. DNA of the CDR3: TGTGCCAGCAGTGAATCTATAGCTTCTACCGTCGATGAGCAGTTCTTC.

This clonotype was seen at least ten times. The chain couples TRBV13 to TRBJ2-7; D gene uncertain. Trimming removed 5 bases at V and 5 bases at J, with 10 bases between. From germline, CDR1 is PRHDT and CDR2 FYEKMQ (reference sequence). The CDR3 has 12 residues. The CDR3 sequence: CASSTQSNEQYF. In DNA form, the CDR3 reads TGTGCCAGCAGCACTCAGAGCAACGAGCAGTACTTC.

This clonotype was seen only a few times. CDR3 sequence (DNA): TGTGCCAGCAGCGCGAGGACTAGCGGGAGGACCTACAATGAGCAGTTCTTC. Translating gives CASSARTSGRTYNEQFF. The chain joins TRBV9 to TRBJ2-1; 14 bases are shared with TRBD2. The V gene end was trimmed by 3 bases and the J gene end by 2 bases; junction bases not matched to a gene: 4. CDR3 length: 17 amino acids. Germline-derived CDR1 and CDR2 are SGDLS and YYNGEE.

Remarks on this clonotype: A much larger clone sits a single nucleotide away, making a read error possible. The genes are TRBV6-2 or TRBV6-3 and TRBJ2-1; D is uncertain. The DNA matches TRBJ2-7 better at its end, which makes the J call doubtful. The CDR3 spans 14 residues. The V gene's germline CDR1 is MNHEY and CDR2 SVGEGT. This chain's CDR3 is CASSYTASYNEQYF. The CDR3 nucleotides are TGTGCCAGCAGTTACACCGCATCCTACAATGAGCAGTACTTC.

This clonotype was detected a few times. The V gene is TRBV6-1, the J gene TRBJ1-2; a possible D gene is TRBD1 (6 bases). CDR1 and CDR2 (germline): MNHNS, SASEGT. This CDR3 contains 14 residues. Trimming took off 5 bases at V and 2 bases at J, with 12 bases between the two ends. DNA for the CDR3: TGTGCCAGCAGTAAAACAGGGAGCAACTATGGCTACACCTTC. It specifies CASSKTGSNYGYTF.

This clonotype was found many times. The chain employs TRBV27 and TRBJ1-1; 9 bases agree with TRBD1. The V gene end was trimmed by 6 bases and the J gene end by 5 bases; junction bases not matched to a gene: 7. Germline CDR1 reads MNHEY; CDR2 reads SMNVEV (reference sequence). The CDR3 is made up of 14 amino acids. DNA for the CDR3: TGTGCCAGCAGCTACCACGGGACAGGGACTGAAGCTTTCTTT. It specifies CASSYHGTGTEAFF.

This clonotype was observed at least ten times. This chain uses TRBV6-2 or TRBV6-3 with TRBJ2-2; D unresolved. Germline V gene lookup returns CDR1 MNHEY and CDR2 SVGEGT. The CDR3 totals 12 residues. Trimming removed 2 bases from V and 6 bases from J, with 4 bases in between. CDR3 sequence: CASSYGSGELFF. DNA for the CDR3: TGTGCCAGCAGTTACGGATCCGGGGAGCTGTTTTTT.

This clonotype showed up many times. V gene TRBV20-1 combines with J gene TRBJ2-3, with a weak D call TRBD2 (5 bases). The CDR3 has 16 residues. CDR1 DFQATT and CDR2 SNEGSKA come from the germline V gene (reference sequence). V shed 5 bases and J shed 0 bases, with 18 bases lying between them. The CDR3 nucleotides are TGCAGTGCTCCTCCCGTGGACTTCGGAAGCACAGATACGCAGTATTTT. Its translation is CSAPPVDFGSTDTQYF.